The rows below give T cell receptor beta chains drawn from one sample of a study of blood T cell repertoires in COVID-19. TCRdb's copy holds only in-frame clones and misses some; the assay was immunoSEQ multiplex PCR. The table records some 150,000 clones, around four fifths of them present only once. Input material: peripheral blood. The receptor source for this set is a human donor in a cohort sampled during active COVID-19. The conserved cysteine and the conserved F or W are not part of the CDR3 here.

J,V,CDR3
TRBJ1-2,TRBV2,ASSDPQSYGYT
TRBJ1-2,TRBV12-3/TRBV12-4,ASSGGGGNT
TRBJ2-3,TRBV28,ASTFGASGGSADTQY
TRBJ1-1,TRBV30,AWSVQGNTEAF
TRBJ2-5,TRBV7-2,ASSSLLGGSETQY
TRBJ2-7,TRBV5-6,ASSLSGTYEQY
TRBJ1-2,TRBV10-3,AISGWGEDGYT
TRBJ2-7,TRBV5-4,ASSSDRGSNEQY
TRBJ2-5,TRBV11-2,ASSPTGGAASETQY
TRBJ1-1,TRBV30,AWSVGGGNTEAF
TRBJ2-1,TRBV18,ASSPLSNEQF
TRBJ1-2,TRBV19,ASMRGSSIDNLYGYT
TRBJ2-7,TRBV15,ATSSNPLASGATYEQY
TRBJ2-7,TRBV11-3,ASSTRGTPNYEQY
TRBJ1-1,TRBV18,ASSLPIERSEAF
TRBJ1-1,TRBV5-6,ASSFADYKNTEAF
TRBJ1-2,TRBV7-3,ASSYSTGTVGYGYT
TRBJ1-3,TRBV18,ASSPEVRDTIY
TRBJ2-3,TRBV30,AWSVPGYPDTQY
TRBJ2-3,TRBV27,ASSQRTGGIADTQY
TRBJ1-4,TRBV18,ASSQDRGNEKLF
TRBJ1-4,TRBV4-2,ASSQDFRETGKEKLF
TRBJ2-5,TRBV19,ASSVTGGSETQY
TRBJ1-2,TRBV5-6,ASSSLRDPYGYT
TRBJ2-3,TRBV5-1,ASSTASGGARDTQY
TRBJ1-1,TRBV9,ASSVVAGGARAF
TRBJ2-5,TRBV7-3,ASSSTSGGPAGTQY
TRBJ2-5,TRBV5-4,ASSLGLAGGVLETQY
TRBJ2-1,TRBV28,ATLGGDSYNEQF
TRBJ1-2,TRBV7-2,ASSLTQDYGYT
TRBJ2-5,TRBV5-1,ASSPGGGQETQY
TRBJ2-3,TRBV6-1,ASSESRGDTQY
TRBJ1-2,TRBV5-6,ASSALKKGQGFDGYT
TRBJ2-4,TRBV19,ASSIRDIGNIQY
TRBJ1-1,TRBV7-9,ASSLAAGRRETEAF
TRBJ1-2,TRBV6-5,ASSHRDRFDYGYT
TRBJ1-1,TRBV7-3,ASSSPDRNTEAF
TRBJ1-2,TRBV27,ASSLGTTGNSYGYT
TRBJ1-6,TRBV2,ASRRQVDSYNSPLH
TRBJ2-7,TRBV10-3,ATHRGLNDEQY
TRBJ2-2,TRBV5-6,ASSLIGGNTGELF
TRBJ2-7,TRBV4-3,ASRTGMGDYEQY